The 25 T cell receptor beta chains reported below all come from one sample, sequenced in a study of T cell repertoires in cytomegalovirus infection. TCRdb re-derived calls from the reads in MiXCR, one entry per CDR3 protein. The table records about 230,000 distinct CDR3 sequences, approximately 22% of them present only once. Specimen: CD8+ T cells from PBMCs. These receptors all stem from a human donor in good health (CMV status not recorded). Some clones in this sample may be carry-over from other donors' samples.

This sequence joins TRBV28 and TRBJ2-3, with a possible D match to TRBD2 (6 bases). Trimming pared 6 bases from V and 6 bases from J, leaving 16 bases between. The CDR3 has 14 amino acids. CDR1 and CDR2 from the germline V gene are MDHEN and SYDVKM. CDR3 in DNA: TGTGCCAGCAGCCACGGGAGCCCGGGCGATACGCAGTATTTT. This encodes CASSHGSPGDTQYF. Variable domain in full (rest from reference TRBV28 and TRBJ2-3): DVKVTQSSRYLVKRTGEKVFLECVQDMDHENMFWYRQDPGLGLRLIYFSYDVKMKEKGDIPEGYSVSREKKERFSLILESASTNQTSMYLCASSHGSPGDTQYFGPGTRLTVL.

The sample holds many counts of this clonotype. The chain has TRBV7-2 and TRBJ1-2; 7 positions agree with TRBD1. J lost 6 bases, V lost 1 base, and 5 bases had no gene match. Germline V gene data show CDR1 as SGHTA and CDR2 as FQGNSA. The CDR3 loop spans 14 amino acids. The CDR3 coding sequence is TGTGCCAGCAGCTTAGTTTCAGGGGGGAATGGCTACACCTTC. It yields the protein CASSLVSGGNGYTF.

This clonotype was seen more than once but under ten times. J is TRBJ2-2 and V is TRBV7-8; 7 bases align to TRBD1. The germline V gene has CDR1 SGHVS and CDR2 FQNEAQ. The CDR3 loop spans 19 amino acids. V gave up 2 bases and J gave up 4 bases; unmatched junction bases: 16. In nucleotides, the CDR3 is TGTGCCAGCAGCTTATCAGGGGGAGACAGCAACGTGGGCACCGGGGAGCTGTTTTTT. Protein sequence: CASSLSGGDSNVGTGELFF.

This chain links TRBV7-8 with TRBJ2-4; TRBD2 matches 11 bases. The CDR3 extends over 16 amino acids. Germline values: CDR1 SGHVS, CDR2 FQNEAQ. V dropped 3 bases and J dropped 2; count of bases not matched to a gene: 3. CDR3 region: CASSFLAGGPKNIQYF. CDR3 coding DNA: TGTGCCAGCAGCTTTCTAGCGGGGGGCCCCAAAAACATTCAGTACTTC.

This clonotype was seen a handful of times. J is TRBJ2-3 and V is TRBV28; 10 bases agree with TRBD2. Trimming took 3 bases from V and 3 from J; bases not matched to a gene: 3. From germline, CDR1 is MDHEN and CDR2 SYDVKM. The length of the CDR3 is 15 residues. This chain's CDR3 is CASSLELAGTDTQYF. The DNA of the CDR3 is TGTGCCAGCAGTTTGGAACTAGCGGGGACAGATACGCAGTATTTT.

This clonotype has only a few counts. The rearrangement joins TRBV4-2 to TRBJ1-5; D unresolved. Germline loops: CDR1 LGHNA, CDR2 YNFKEQ. The CDR3 totals 15 residues. V lost 0 bases, J lost 7 bases, and 13 bases lay in between. CDR3 residues: CASSQDLFGRQPQHF. The CDR3 DNA is TGTGCCAGCAGCCAAGATCTTTTCGGGCGGCAGCCCCAGCATTTT.

This clonotype was seen a single time. V usage is TRBV30 and J usage is TRBJ2-1, with D uncertain. The CDR3 length is 14 residues. CDR1 and CDR2 (germline): GTSNPN, SVGIG (reference sequence). With 1 base removed from V and 0 bases from J, the gap between germline ends came to 7 bases. The CDR3 region has the DNA TGTGCCTGGAGTGGGTTAAGCTCCTACAATGAGCAGTTCTTC. It codes for CAWSGLSSYNEQFF. Filled out from reference TRBV30 and TRBJ2-1, the complete variable domain reads SQTIHQWPATLVQPVGSPLSLECTVEGTSNPNLYWYRQAAGRGLQLLFYSVGIGQISSEVPQNLSASRPQDRQFILSSKKLLLSDSGFYLCAWSGLSSYNEQFFGPGTRLTVL.

This clonotype was seen a handful of times. The genes are TRBV20-1 and TRBJ2-1; TRBD2 matches at 12 bases. The length of the CDR3 is 15 residues. Losses at the gene ends were 2 bases for V and 6 bases for J; bases not matched to a gene: 5. Per the germline V gene, CDR1 is DFQATT and CDR2 is SNEGSKA (reference sequence). CDR3 bases: TGCAGTGCTAGATCAGGACTAGCGGGGTCCAATGAGCAGTTCTTC. Translating gives CSARSGLAGSNEQFF.

The chain recombines TRBV19 with TRBJ2-5; TRBD1 might be the D (7 bases). Germline CDR1 is LNHDA and CDR2 is SQIVND (reference sequence). Trimming cost V 1 base and J 1 base, with 13 bases left between them. The CDR3 totals 16 residues. CDR3 protein: CASSIVGGTAQETQYF. CDR3 nucleotide sequence: TGTGCCAGTAGTATAGTAGGGGGGACAGCCCAAGAGACCCAGTACTTC.

This clonotype turned up a few times. J is TRBJ1-1 and V is TRBV6-5; 8 positions agree with TRBD1. The CDR3 has 15 amino acids. CDR1 is MNHEY, CDR2 SVGAGI, per germline. V lost 6 bases to trimming and J lost 5 bases; unmatched junction nucleotides: 11. For the CDR3, the DNA is TGTGCCAGCAGCCCTAACAGGGGGGAAGGTACTGAAGCTTTCTTT. Translating gives CASSPNRGEGTEAFF.

This clonotype showed up just a few times. This chain connects TRBV4-2 to TRBJ1-1, with D unresolved. The CDR3 length is 16 residues. Germline V gene sequence: CDR1 LGHNA, CDR2 YNFKEQ. Trimming stripped 4 bases from V and 5 bases from J, with 20 bases between. CDR3 coding DNA: TGTGCCAGCAGCCCTCGAACCGCCGGGGAGGGAACTGAAGCTTTCTTT. It is translated as CASSPRTAGEGTEAFF.

This clonotype was seen repeatedly, ten times or more. The V call is TRBV7-9, the J call TRBJ2-7; D is ambiguous. The V and J ends lost 4 bases and 6 bases respectively, with 13 bases between them. Germline values: CDR1 SEHNR, CDR2 FQNEAQ (reference sequence). CDR3 length equals 13 residues. The CDR3 nucleotides read TGTGCCAGCAGCTATGAGCCAGAAGGCGAGCAGTACTTC. This gives the protein CASSYEPEGEQYF.

This clonotype came up many times. The rearrangement uses TRBV6-6 and TRBJ2-1; D not resolved. The CDR3 has 11 residues. Germline CDR1 and CDR2: MNHNY and SVGAGI (reference sequence). V was cut by 5 bases and J by 7 bases, with 6 bases left in between. CDR3 coding DNA: TGTGCCAGCAGTCACGGGAATGAGCAGTTCTTC. Protein sequence: CASSHGNEQFF.

The chain combines TRBV28 with TRBJ2-1; no firm D call. The V end lost 3 bases, the J end lost 3 bases, and 9 bases lay between the germline ends. Germline values: CDR1 MDHEN, CDR2 SYDVKM. CDR3 size: 14 residues. This chain's CDR3 is CASSFDMGYNEQFF. CDR3 nucleotides: TGTGCCAGCAGTTTCGATATGGGCTACAATGAGCAGTTCTTC.

The chain couples TRBV20-1 to TRBJ2-5; 9 positions agree with TRBD2. CDR1 is DFQATT and CDR2 is SNEGSKA in the germline V gene (reference sequence). The CDR3 is 15 amino acids. V trimming: 3 bases; J trimming: 3 bases; junction bases outside the gene matches: 8. CDR3 region: CSASVSGGHKETQYF. The CDR3 DNA follows: TGCAGTGCTAGTGTGAGCGGGGGGCACAAAGAGACCCAGTACTTC.

This clonotype has just a few counts. CDR3 DNA: TGTGCCATCAGTGAGAACGGGTTGACAAACACCATATATTTT. Amino acid sequence: CAISENGLTNTIYF. V and J are TRBV10-3 and TRBJ1-3, with unresolved D. In germline, CDR1 is ENHRY, CDR2 SYGVKD. The CDR3 loop spans 14 amino acids. The V end was cut by 2 bases, the J end by 6 bases, with 11 bases between.

V gene TRBV29-1 combines with J gene TRBJ2-3, with a weak D call TRBD1 (8 bases). This CDR3 region has 14 residues. Per the germline V gene, CDR1 is SQVTM and CDR2 is ANQGSEA. With 3 bases removed from V and 3 bases from J, the gap between germline ends came to 13 bases. In DNA, the CDR3 is TGCAGCGTTGAGTACAGGGGGGGAACAGATACGCAGTATTTT. This gives the protein CSVEYRGGTDTQYF.

At least ten counts were recorded for this clonotype. The V gene is TRBV5-6, the J gene TRBJ2-1; unclear D gene. Germline V lookup: CDR1 SGHDT, CDR2 YYEEEE. V dropped 1 base and J dropped 7 bases, with 6 bases sitting between them. There are 12 residues in the CDR3. CDR3 amino acids: CASSLYGNEQFF. In DNA, the CDR3 is TGTGCCAGCAGCTTGTATGGGAATGAGCAGTTCTTC.

V gene TRBV28 combines with J gene TRBJ2-1; tentative D call: TRBD2 (5 bases). The germline gives CDR1 MDHEN, CDR2 SYDVKM. V was shortened by 3 bases and J by 3 bases, with 12 bases between the two germline ends. The CDR3 length is 15 residues. The CDR3 bases are TGTGCCAGCAGTTTTCTAGCTAACAGCTACAATGAGCAGTTCTTC. Protein: CASSFLANSYNEQFF.

The chain links TRBV14 to TRBJ2-7, with 7 bases that match TRBD1. After removal of 1 base from V and 4 bases from J, the junction contained 4 bases not matched to a gene. Germline-derived CDR1 and CDR2 are SGHDN and FVKESK. The CDR3 is 14 amino acids. Here the CDR3 reads CASSQGQGPYEQYF. Here the CDR3 DNA reads TGTGCCAGCAGCCAAGGACAGGGACCTTACGAGCAGTACTTC.

The chain joins TRBV7-9 to TRBJ2-7; a possible D gene is TRBD1 (5 bases). The CDR3 spans 16 residues. CDR1 is SEHNR, CDR2 FQNEAQ, per germline (reference sequence). The V and J ends lost 4 bases and 0 bases respectively, with 16 bases between them. The CDR3 region has the DNA TGTGCCAGCAGCTCGACCTTTGGGCAGGGCTCCTACGAGCAGTACTTC. This sequence encodes CASSSTFGQGSYEQYF.

This clonotype was picked up many times. The chain uses TRBV18 and TRBJ1-6; 7 bases fit TRBD1. In germline, CDR1 is KGHSH, CDR2 LQKENI. V lost 9 bases and J lost 10; bases outside the gene matches: 6. This CDR3 spans 12 amino acids. The CDR3 region is CASTGEGSPLHF. The CDR3, as DNA: TGTGCCAGTACAGGGGAAGGATCACCCCTCCACTTT.

The rearrangement links TRBV2 to TRBJ2-3; TRBD1 aligns across 9 bases. Germline V gene lookup returns CDR1 SNHLY and CDR2 FYNNEI. The trim removed 6 bases at V and 6 bases at J, leaving 7 bases unmatched. The CDR3 spans 14 residues. CDR3 amino acids: CASRPGTGMDTQYF. In DNA form, the CDR3 reads TGTGCCAGCAGACCCGGGACAGGGATGGATACGCAGTATTTT.

This sequence joins TRBV7-9 and TRBJ2-1; 9 nucleotides agree with TRBD2. CDR3 length: 12 amino acids. Losses at the gene ends were 7 bases for V and 10 bases for J; bases not matched to a gene: 5. Germline CDR1 and CDR2: SEHNR and FQNEAQ (reference sequence). The CDR3 spells CASIGAGGEQFF. In DNA, the CDR3 is TGTGCCAGCATCGGAGCGGGGGGCGAGCAGTTCTTC.

J is TRBJ1-2 and V is TRBV28; unclear D gene. The CDR3 is 16 residues long. CDR1 is MDHEN, CDR2 SYDVKM, per germline. Trimming pared 3 bases from V and 4 bases from J, leaving 18 bases between. The CDR3 sequence is CASSFYTSDGIYGYTF. The CDR3 DNA is TGTGCCAGCAGTTTCTATACTTCGGACGGCATCTATGGCTACACCTTC.